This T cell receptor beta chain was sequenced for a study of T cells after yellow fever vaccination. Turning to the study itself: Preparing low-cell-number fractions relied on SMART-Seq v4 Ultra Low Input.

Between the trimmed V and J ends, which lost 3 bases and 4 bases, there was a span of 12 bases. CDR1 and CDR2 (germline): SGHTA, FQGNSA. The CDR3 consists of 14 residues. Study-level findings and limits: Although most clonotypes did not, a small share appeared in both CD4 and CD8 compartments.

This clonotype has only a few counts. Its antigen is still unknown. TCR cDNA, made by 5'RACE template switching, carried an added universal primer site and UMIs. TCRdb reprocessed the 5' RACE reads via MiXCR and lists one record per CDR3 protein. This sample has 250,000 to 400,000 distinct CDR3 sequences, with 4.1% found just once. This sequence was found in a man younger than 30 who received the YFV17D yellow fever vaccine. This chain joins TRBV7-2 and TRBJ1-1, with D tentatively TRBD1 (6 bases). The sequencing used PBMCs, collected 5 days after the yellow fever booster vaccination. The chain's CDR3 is CASSLGALGTEAFF. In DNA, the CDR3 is TGTGCCAGCAGCTTGGGGGCCCTCGGCACTGAAGCTTTCTTT.